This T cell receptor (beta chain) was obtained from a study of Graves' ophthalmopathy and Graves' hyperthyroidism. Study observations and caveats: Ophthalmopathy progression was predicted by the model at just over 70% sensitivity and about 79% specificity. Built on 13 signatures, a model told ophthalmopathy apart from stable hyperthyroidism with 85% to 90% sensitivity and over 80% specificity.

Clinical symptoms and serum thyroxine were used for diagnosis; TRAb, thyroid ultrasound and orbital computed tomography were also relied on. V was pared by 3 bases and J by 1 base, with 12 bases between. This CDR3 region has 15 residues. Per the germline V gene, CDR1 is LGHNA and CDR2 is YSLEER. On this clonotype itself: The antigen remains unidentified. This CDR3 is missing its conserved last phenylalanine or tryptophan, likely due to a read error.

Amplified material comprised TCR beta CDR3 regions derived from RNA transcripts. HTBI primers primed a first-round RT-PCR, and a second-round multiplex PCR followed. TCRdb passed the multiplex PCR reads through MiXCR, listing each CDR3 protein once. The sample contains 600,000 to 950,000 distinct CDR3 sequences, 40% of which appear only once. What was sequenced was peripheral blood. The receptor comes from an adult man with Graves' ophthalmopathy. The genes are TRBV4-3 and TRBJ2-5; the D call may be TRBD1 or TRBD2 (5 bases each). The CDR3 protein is CASSQVPGTQETQYV. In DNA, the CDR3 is TGCGCCAGCAGCCAGGTTCCAGGGACCCAAGAGACCCAGTACGTC.